The 4 T cell receptor beta chains reported below all come from one sample, sequenced in a study of blood T cell repertoires in COVID-19 (dated by TCRdb to about 2020). The library was generated by the immunoSEQ multiplex PCR assay. Held by TCRdb, this immuneACCESS table contains in-frame sequences only and omits some clones. Under half of the omission traces to an unresolved V gene where checked; the cause of the rest is unknown. The table for this sample lists hundreds of thousands of clones; 88% of them were counted only once. The top ten constitute about 3% of the sample. Sequenced: PBMCs or T cells enriched from blood (not recorded which). The receptors come from a woman aged 45-65 years who had recovered from COVID-19.

The chain has TRBV21-1 and TRBJ1-1; the listed D gene, TRBD1, was not tested against the DNA. TRBV21-1 is noted as a pseudogene. The CDR3 covers 16 residues. The CDR3 protein is CASSDPPRDRTTEAFF. In DNA form, the CDR3 reads TGTGCCAGCAGCGACCCGCCCCGGGACAGGACGACTGAAGCTTTCTTT.

The chain combines TRBV7-9 with TRBJ1-2, with TRBD1 matching 8 bases. This CDR3 contains 17 residues. Trimming at V came to 2 bases and at J to 4 bases, leaving 12 bases not matched to a gene. CDR1 is SEHNR, CDR2 FQNEAQ, per germline (reference sequence). The CDR3 reads CASSLNNPDRGGYGYTF. CDR3 DNA: TGTGCCAGCAGCTTAAATAATCCAGACAGGGGAGGCTATGGCTACACCTTC.

The chain employs TRBV5-5 and TRBJ1-3, with D possibly being TRBD1 (5 bases). Germline V gene lookup returns CDR1 SGHKS and CDR2 YYEKEE (reference sequence). The CDR3 loop spans 15 amino acids. Trimming cost V 2 bases and J 3 bases, with 12 bases left between them. The CDR3 DNA sequence: TGTGCCAGCAGCTTACCAGGGCTGGGTGGAAACACCATATATTTT. Its translation is CASSLPGLGGNTIYF.

This clone was seen a few times. The rearrangement uses TRBV10-1 and TRBJ2-2; 8 nucleotides agree with TRBD2. Looked up from germline, CDR1 is WNHNN and CDR2 is SYGVQD (reference sequence). The junction had 13 bases not matched to a gene; V was cut back by 8 bases and J by 5 bases. This CDR3 spans 16 amino acids. CDR3 residues: CASVVRVAGFTGELFF. The DNA for the CDR3 is TGCGCCAGCGTAGTAAGAGTAGCGGGATTTACCGGGGAGCTGTTTTTT.